This passage covers 22 T cell receptor beta chains from one sample sequenced in a study of beta chain features in type 1 diabetes. Study-wide findings and caveats: TCRB CDR3s were moderately but significantly shorter in Type 1 diabetes patients in all four CD4+ subsets.

These TCRs are of unknown antigen specificity. What was sequenced were expressed TCRB transcripts, since all of the isolated RNA had been reverse transcribed. TCRdb's copy holds only in-frame clones and misses some; the assay was immunoSEQ multiplex PCR. The table has about 190,000 clones, around 8% seen once. The source material was central memory CD4+ T cells from blood. The receptors stem from a woman aged 40 to 50 with type 1 diabetes.

This clone was found a few times. J is TRBJ1-1 and V is TRBV7-8, with D unresolved. The CDR3 is 13 residues long. V dropped 3 bases and J dropped 2 bases, with 7 bases sitting between them. The germline V gene encodes CDR1 SGHVS and CDR2 FQNEAQ. CDR3 loop: CASSFDTNTEAFF. The CDR3 coding sequence is TGTGCCAGCAGCTTCGACACCAACACTGAAGCTTTCTTT.

This clone has a handful of counts. The CDR3 nucleotides are TGTGCCAGCAGTGAACAGGGGGCGCCCGGTGAGCAGTTCTTC. Residues: CASSEQGAPGEQFF. This chain links TRBV2 with TRBJ2-1; 8 nucleotides agree with TRBD1. Losses at the gene ends were 2 bases for V and 9 bases for J; bases not matched to a gene: 6. Germline CDR1 SNHLY, CDR2 FYNNEI. CDR3 size: 14 residues.

The chain is built from TRBV4-1 and TRBJ1-5; possibly TRBD1 for D (5 bases). This CDR3 spans 18 amino acids. Per germline, CDR1 MGHRA and CDR2 YSYEKL. V was pared by 0 bases and J by 1 base, with 16 bases between. The CDR3 bases are TGCGCCAGCAGCCAAGAAATCTCTTTAGGGGCGAGCAATCAGCCCCAGCATTTT. It yields the protein CASSQEISLGASNQPQHF.

This clone was detected once. This chain links TRBV6-1 with TRBJ2-7, with 8 bases lining up with TRBD2. Germline CDR1 is MNHNS and CDR2 is SASEGT. The CDR3 totals 12 residues. Trimming cost V 5 bases and J 6 bases; bases outside gene matches: 3. The CDR3: CASSTRGGEQYF. The CDR3 DNA reads TGTGCCAGCAGTACCCGGGGGGGCGAGCAGTACTTC.

The rearrangement uses TRBV28 and TRBJ2-3; 7 bases line up with TRBD1. The CDR3 has 14 residues. Trimming at V came to 4 bases and at J to 2 bases, leaving 3 bases not matched to a gene. Germline CDR1 MDHEN, CDR2 SYDVKM. The CDR3 DNA sequence: TGTGCCAGCAGTTGGGACAGCTCCACAGATACGCAGTATTTT. Amino acid sequence: CASSWDSSTDTQYF.

This clone came up a few times. The chain couples TRBV6-5 to TRBJ1-2; 7 positions agree with TRBD1. V lost 2 bases to trimming and J lost 7 bases; unmatched junction nucleotides: 10. The length of the CDR3 is 15 residues. Germline values: CDR1 MNHEY, CDR2 SVGAGI. The CDR3 reads CASSYEGDRDGGYTF. CDR3 nucleotide sequence: TGTGCCAGCAGTTACGAAGGAGACAGGGATGGTGGCTACACCTTC.

As DNA, the CDR3 is TGTGCCAGTAGCATCTCCGGAGACACTGAAGCTTTCTTT. Protein sequence: CASSISGDTEAFF. The rearrangement joins TRBV19 to TRBJ1-1; unclear D gene. V was shortened by 6 bases and J by 3 bases, with 11 bases between the two germline ends. CDR1 is LNHDA, CDR2 SQIVND, per germline (reference sequence). CDR3 length: 13 residues.

Only a few counts were recorded for this clone. The chain employs TRBV7-2 and TRBJ1-5; no definite D call. In germline, CDR1 is SGHTA, CDR2 FQGNSA. The CDR3 consists of 14 residues. V gave up 3 bases and J gave up 0 bases, with 6 bases separating them. The CDR3 region is CASSFINSNQPQHF. In DNA, the CDR3 is TGTGCCAGCAGCTTCATCAATAGCAATCAGCCCCAGCATTTT.

This chain connects TRBV28 to TRBJ2-3; the D gene is possibly TRBD2 (5 bases). V gave up 3 bases and J gave up 3 bases, with 13 bases separating them. Germline CDR1 is MDHEN and CDR2 is SYDVKM. CDR3 size: 15 residues. CDR3 bases: TGTGCCAGCAGTTTGACGGGGTCGGGTACAGATACGCAGTATTTT. This encodes CASSLTGSGTDTQYF.

This clone was counted a few times. The chain couples TRBV9 to TRBJ2-1; tentatively, D is TRBD2 (5 bases). V was clipped by 0 bases and J by 6 bases, with 10 bases between them. From germline, CDR1 is SGDLS and CDR2 YYNGEE. The CDR3 loop spans 14 amino acids. CDR3 coding DNA: TGTGCCAGCAGCGTAGGGACTCCGAGCAATGAGCAGTTCTTC. Amino acids: CASSVGTPSNEQFF.

This clone was seen a few times. This chain joins TRBV4-3 and TRBJ1-1, with D possibly being TRBD1 (5 bases). The CDR3 is made up of 14 amino acids. The germline V gene has CDR1 LGHNA and CDR2 YSLEER. V was cut by 4 bases and J by 1 base, with 10 bases left in between. CDR3 nucleotides: TGCGCCAGCAGCCGGGCTACAGGGAACACTGAAGCTTTCTTT. Protein sequence: CASSRATGNTEAFF.

The J gene is TRBJ1-5, the V gene TRBV7-9; TRBD1 aligns across 8 bases. The J segment lost 0 bases and the V segment lost 4 bases, leaving 11 bases of the junction unmatched. Per the germline V gene, CDR1 is SEHNR and CDR2 is FQNEAQ (reference sequence). This CDR3 contains 18 residues. This CDR3 reads CASSSTRQGRNSNQPQHF. CDR3 DNA sequence: TGTGCCAGCAGCTCAACCCGACAGGGGCGTAATAGCAATCAGCCCCAGCATTTT.

This clone was counted a few times. The chain recombines TRBV14 with TRBJ2-5, with 7 bases matching TRBD1. Germline CDR1 and CDR2: SGHDN and FVKESK. The trim removed 1 base at V and 1 base at J, leaving 3 bases unmatched. The CDR3 sequence is 15 residues long. This chain's CDR3 is CASSQVTGAQETQYF. The CDR3 nucleotides read TGTGCCAGCAGCCAAGTCACAGGGGCCCAAGAGACCCAGTACTTC. Full variable domain (missing parts from reference TRBV14 and TRBJ2-5): EAGVTQFPSHSVIEKGQTVTLRCDPISGHDNLYWYRRVMGKEIKFLLHFVKESKQDESGMPNNRFLAERTGGTYSTLKVQPAELEDSGVYFCASSQVTGAQETQYFGPGTRLLVL.

A few counts support this clone. The rearrangement joins TRBV5-1 to TRBJ1-5; the match to TRBD1 covers 11 bases. The trim removed 0 bases at V and 2 bases at J, leaving 4 bases unmatched. CDR3 length equals 17 residues. Germline V gene data show CDR1 as SGHRS and CDR2 as YFSETQ. CDR3 sequence: CASSLGTGGDGNQPQHF. In DNA, the CDR3 is TGCGCCAGCAGCTTGGGGACAGGGGGCGACGGCAATCAGCCCCAGCATTTT.

The CDR3 DNA follows: TGTGCCAGCAGCGTAACAGGGTGGAGCACTGAAGCTTTCTTT. It encodes CASSVTGWSTEAFF. The V gene is TRBV9, the J gene TRBJ1-1; weak D call: TRBD1 (6 bases). The CDR3 consists of 14 residues. The V end lost 1 base, the J end lost 4 bases, and 11 bases lay between the germline ends. Germline V gene sequence: CDR1 SGDLS, CDR2 YYNGEE.

This clone has at least ten counts. The chain employs TRBV30 and TRBJ2-1, with 8 bases matching TRBD1. The V segment lost 1 base and the J segment 14 bases; nucleotides outside the gene matches: 7. The CDR3 consists of 12 residues. Germline-derived CDR1 and CDR2 are GTSNPN and SVGIG (reference sequence). In DNA form, the CDR3 reads TGTGCCTGGAGTGCGGACAGGGAAAAAGAGTTCTTC. Translation gives CAWSADREKEFF.

There are a few counts of this clone. V usage is TRBV5-1 and J usage is TRBJ1-2, with D possibly TRBD1 on 5 matching bases. With 4 bases removed from V and 8 bases from J, the gap between germline ends came to 18 bases. CDR1 and CDR2 (germline): SGHRS, YFSETQ. This CDR3 region has 14 residues. The CDR3 DNA sequence: TGCGCCAGCAGCCCGGGGGGTACTGGCGTCGGCTACACCTTC. The encoded protein is CASSPGGTGVGYTF.

This clone was seen a handful of times. The chain combines TRBV5-1 with TRBJ2-5, with TRBD2 identical over 10 bases. In germline, CDR1 is SGHRS, CDR2 YFSETQ. V lost 1 base and J lost 5; bases outside the gene matches: 17. This CDR3 spans 19 amino acids. The CDR3 reads CASSLSSSGRLPGLETQYF. As DNA, the CDR3 is TGCGCCAGCAGCTTGTCGAGTAGCGGGAGGCTCCCGGGGTTGGAGACCCAGTACTTC.

This clone was detected many times. The J gene is TRBJ1-5, the V gene TRBV29-1; TRBD1 matches at 11 bases. The ends lost 6 bases at V and 5 bases at J; junction bases unmatched: 6. The CDR3 contains 14 residues. Germline V lookup: CDR1 SQVTM, CDR2 ANQGSEA. CDR3 residues: CSVSPGQGDQPQHF. In DNA form, the CDR3 reads TGCAGCGTATCCCCGGGACAGGGGGATCAGCCCCAGCATTTT. Full variable domain (outside the CDR3, taken from reference TRBV29-1 and TRBJ1-5): SAVISQKPSRDICQRGTSLTIQCQVDSQVTMMFWYRQQPGQSLTLIATANQGSEATYESGFVIDKFPISRPNLTFSTLTVSNMSPEDSSIYLCSVSPGQGDQPQHFGDGTRLSIL.

The chain has TRBV6-5 and TRBJ1-3; D remains unclear. V was pared by 11 bases and J by 0 bases, with 8 bases between. The germline CDR1 and CDR2 sequences are MNHEY and SVGAGI. CDR3 size: 12 residues. CDR3 in DNA: TGTGCCGTCAGAAGCTCTGGAAACACCATATATTTT. This encodes CAVRSSGNTIYF.

J is TRBJ1-2 and V is TRBV28; possibly TRBD1 for D (6 bases). V lost 5 bases to trimming and J lost 8 bases, with 12 bases between them. There are 12 residues in the CDR3. From germline, CDR1 is MDHEN and CDR2 SYDVKM. The CDR3 protein is CASSTGKPGYTF. DNA of the CDR3: TGTGCCAGCAGTACAGGGAAACCGGGCTACACCTTC.

The CDR3 DNA reads TGTGCCAGCGGGGACACATTCTCTCCTGGCTACACCTTC. This gives the protein CASGDTFSPGYTF. The rearrangement links TRBV6-5 to TRBJ1-2, with D perhaps matching TRBD1 (6 bases). CDR1 and CDR2 from the germline V gene are MNHEY and SVGAGI. This CDR3 contains 13 residues. V was cut by 8 bases and J by 7 bases, with 17 bases left in between.